This T cell receptor beta chain was profiled in a study of blood T cell repertoires in COVID-19. Background on the study: Sites in the United States, Italy and Spain provided acute and convalescent COVID-19 samples. The analysed material was cDNA or gDNA that came from T cells, B-cell-depleted T cells, or PBMCs.

As originally analysed: By means of reference gene primer amplification, nucleated cell counts were estimated. TCRdb's table, derived via immunoSEQ multiplex PCR, lists solely in-frame clones and lacks some. That table supplies the V and J calls and clone size; D and trimming were determined from the DNA. The data show roughly 160,000 clones, around 89% seen once. The CDR3 is 13 residues long. With V trimmed by 5 bases and J by 13 bases, 8 bases remained unmatched. CDR1 is SGHTA and CDR2 is FQGNSA in the germline V gene. The TCR comes from a man aged 50-60 years who had recovered from COVID-19. Source material: peripheral blood. The chain has TRBV7-2 and TRBJ2-4; 10 bases line up with TRBD1. The CDR3: CASSRDRGSGQYF. The DNA for the CDR3 is TGTGCCAGCAGCCGGGACAGGGGTTCTGGACAGTACTTC.